Below, 27 T cell receptor beta chains from the same sample are listed, as sequenced in a study of identifying expanded T cells in peripheral blood. Generated by immunoSEQ multiplex PCR, the TCRdb table keeps only in-frame clones and is missing some. The sample yields 110,000 or so clones, roughly 90% seen once. Source material: blood. The receptors were sampled from a person between 18 and 75 years old in good health.

V gene TRBV19 combines with J gene TRBJ1-3; tentative D call: TRBD1 (5 bases). V lost 7 bases to trimming and J lost 0 bases, with 10 bases between them. CDR3 size: 14 residues. Germline CDR1 and CDR2: LNHDA and SQIVND (reference sequence). CDR3 amino acids: CASMGPLSGNTIYF. The CDR3 DNA reads TGTGCCAGTATGGGGCCTCTCTCTGGAAACACCATATATTTT. Full variable domain (remainder filled in from reference TRBV19 and TRBJ1-3): DGGITQSPKYLFRKEGQNVTLSCEQNLNHDAMYWYRQDPGQGLRLIYYSQIVNDFQKGDIAEGYSVSREKKESFPLTVTSAQKNPTAFYLCASMGPLSGNTIYFGEGSWLTVV.

The chain couples TRBV7-2 to TRBJ2-1, with D possibly TRBD2 on 5 matching bases. V lost 3 bases, J lost 3 bases, and 15 bases lay in between. Germline CDR1 is SGHTA and CDR2 is FQGNSA. The CDR3 consists of 16 residues. CDR3 DNA sequence: TGTGCCAGCAGCTTTCCTTCGGGGTTTGGCTACAATGAGCAGTTCTTC. This gives the protein CASSFPSGFGYNEQFF.

V is TRBV5-8 and J is TRBJ2-7; 7 nucleotides match TRBD1. The ends lost 0 bases at V and 2 bases at J; junction bases unmatched: 2. Germline-derived CDR1 and CDR2 are SGHTS and YDEGEE. This CDR3 is 14 amino acids long. CDR3 DNA sequence: TGTGCCAGCAGCTTGGAGCAGGGGGCCTACGAGCAGTACTTC. It specifies CASSLEQGAYEQYF. Together with reference TRBV5-8 and TRBJ2-7, the CDR3 gives the full variable domain: EAGVTQSPTHLIKTRGQQATLRCSPISGHTSVYWYQQALGLGLQFLLWYDEGEERNRGNFPPRFSGRQFPNYSSELNVNALELEDSALYLCASSLEQGAYEQYFGPGTRLTVT.

The chain has TRBV19 and TRBJ1-1, with D unclear. V was trimmed by 10 bases and J by 0 bases, leaving 12 bases between them. Per germline, CDR1 LNHDA and CDR2 SQIVND (reference sequence). This CDR3 comprises 13 residues. CDR3 nucleotide sequence: TGTGCCACCAAGGCCTCGATGAACACTGAAGCTTTCTTT. Its translation: CATKASMNTEAFF.

The V call is TRBV7-2, the J call TRBJ2-5, with D possibly TRBD1 on 6 matching bases. CDR3 length: 15 amino acids. Germline CDR1 reads SGHTA; CDR2 reads FQGNSA. V lost 1 base and J lost 4, with 13 bases in between. The CDR3 nucleotides read TGTGCCAGCAGCTTAGTGGGGGCTATTGGAGAGACCCAGTACTTC. Its translation: CASSLVGAIGETQYF.

This chain joins TRBV11-2 and TRBJ1-2; no reliable D call. The V end lost 3 bases, the J end lost 8 bases, and 13 bases lay between the germline ends. The length of the CDR3 is 13 residues. The V gene's germline CDR1 is SGHAT and CDR2 FQNNGV. CDR3 in amino acids: CASSLRSGGGYTF. The DNA for the CDR3 is TGTGCCAGCAGCTTGAGATCAGGAGGCGGCTACACCTTC.

The rearrangement links TRBV7-8 to TRBJ2-3; D is uncertain. Per the germline V gene, CDR1 is SGHVS and CDR2 is FQNEAQ. This CDR3 region has 15 residues. Trimming removed 5 bases from V and 0 bases from J, with 12 bases in between. Here the CDR3 reads CASSQQLSSTDTQYF. DNA of the CDR3: TGTGCCAGCAGCCAACAACTATCTAGCACAGATACGCAGTATTTT.

The chain is built from TRBV6-6 and TRBJ1-6; D is uncertain. Trimming took 5 bases from V and 18 from J, leaving 23 bases between them. The CDR3 spans 14 residues. CDR1 is MNHNY and CDR2 is SVGAGI in the germline V gene (reference sequence). DNA of the CDR3: TGTGCCAGCAGTCCCCCCGCGGGCCTCGGCCTTCACCACTTT. Its protein product is CASSPPAGLGLHHF.

This sequence joins TRBV2 and TRBJ2-1; no firm D call. This CDR3 has 14 residues. With 5 bases removed from V and 7 bases from J, the gap between germline ends came to 15 bases. Germline loops: CDR1 SNHLY, CDR2 FYNNEI. The CDR3 DNA reads as TGTGCCAGCAGTCGGGCCCCGCGACGTAATGAGCAGTTCTTC. This translates into CASSRAPRRNEQFF.

The chain uses TRBV10-3 and TRBJ1-1; 10 bases map to TRBD1. J was trimmed by 6 bases and V by 6 bases; bases with no gene match: 10. The CDR3 runs to 15 residues. CDR1 and CDR2 (germline): ENHRY, SYGVKD. In nucleotides, the CDR3 is TGTGCCATCAGAGATGCTGACAGGGGGCTCCCTGAAGCTTTCTTT. Translated: CAIRDADRGLPEAFF.

This clone was detected only once. The chain joins TRBV25-1 to TRBJ2-7; 7 bases map to TRBD2. After removal of 0 bases from V and 4 bases from J, the junction contained 6 bases not matched to a gene. The CDR3 is 15 amino acids. CDR1 and CDR2 from the germline V gene are MGHDK and SYGVNS. The CDR3, as DNA: TGTGCCAGCAGTGAATATATGCAGGGAGGGTACGAGCAGTACTTC. Protein: CASSEYMQGGYEQYF.

This clone has just a few counts. This chain links TRBV30 with TRBJ1-1; 7 positions agree with TRBD1. Germline loops: CDR1 GTSNPN, CDR2 SVGIG (reference sequence). Trimming cost V 3 bases and J 0 bases; bases outside gene matches: 1. The CDR3 sequence is 13 residues long. The CDR3 here is CAWRTGMNTEAFF. CDR3 sequence (DNA): TGTGCCTGGAGGACAGGGATGAACACTGAAGCTTTCTTT.

The chain combines TRBV18 with TRBJ1-2; D perhaps matches TRBD1 (5 bases). The CDR3 totals 15 residues. Germline V gene data show CDR1 as KGHSH and CDR2 as LQKENI. Between the trimmed V and J ends, which lost 3 bases and 2 bases, there was a span of 13 bases. The CDR3 reads CASSPVPQGNYGYTF. CDR3 DNA sequence: TGTGCCAGCTCACCTGTACCGCAGGGAAACTATGGCTACACCTTC.

The chain recombines TRBV28 with TRBJ1-4, with D unclear. CDR3 size: 13 residues. V dropped 8 bases and J dropped 0 bases, with 7 bases sitting between them. Germline V CDR1 and CDR2: MDHEN, SYDVKM. The CDR3 DNA sequence: TGTGCCAGCCACCACCCAACTAATGAAAAACTGTTTTTT. Its protein product is CASHHPTNEKLFF.

This chain connects TRBV28 to TRBJ1-5; 9 bases align to TRBD1. The CDR3 has 16 residues. CDR1 is MDHEN, CDR2 SYDVKM, per germline. The ends lost 6 bases at V and 1 base at J; junction bases unmatched: 7. CDR3 sequence (DNA): TGTGCCAGCAGCTCCCCAGGACAGGGGAGCAATCAGCCCCAGCATTTT. Translated, it gives CASSSPGQGSNQPQHF.

This chain uses TRBV6-1 with TRBJ1-2; D call uncertain. The CDR3 loop spans 14 amino acids. CDR1 MNHNS and CDR2 SASEGT come from the germline V gene. V was cut by 7 bases and J by 6 bases, with 18 bases left in between. CDR3 nucleotides: TGTGCCAGCAAACTTACGAGGGCAATGGATGGCTACACCTTC. Its protein is CASKLTRAMDGYTF.

The chain joins TRBV2 to TRBJ2-7; TRBD2 matches at 15 bases. The J segment lost 6 bases and the V segment lost 7 bases, leaving 7 bases of the junction unmatched. This CDR3 has 15 residues. Germline V lookup: CDR1 SNHLY, CDR2 FYNNEI. The CDR3 sequence is CASKPGTSGGREQYF. In DNA, the CDR3 is TGTGCCAGCAAACCCGGGACTAGCGGGGGGCGCGAGCAGTACTTC.

V and J are TRBV7-9 and TRBJ1-2; possibly TRBD1 for D (5 bases). Looked up from germline, CDR1 is SEHNR and CDR2 is FQNEAQ (reference sequence). The CDR3 length is 14 residues. V was cut by 3 bases and J by 0 bases, with 8 bases left in between. Here the CDR3 reads CASSFDSTNYGYTF. The CDR3 nucleotides read TGTGCCAGCAGCTTCGACAGCACTAACTATGGCTACACCTTC.

This chain uses TRBV7-2 with TRBJ2-3; TRBD2 matches 12 bases. CDR3 length equals 16 residues. V lost 4 bases to trimming and J lost 2 bases; unmatched junction nucleotides: 4. CDR1 and CDR2 from the germline V gene are SGHTA and FQGNSA. Written as DNA, the CDR3 is TGTGCCAGCAGCTCCCCTAGCGGGGGGGCCACAGATACGCAGTATTTT. It yields the protein CASSSPSGGATDTQYF.

This chain uses TRBV5-8 with TRBJ2-3, with D perhaps TRBD1 (6 bases). CDR3 length equals 14 residues. The germline V gene encodes CDR1 SGHTS and CDR2 YDEGEE. V shed 7 bases and J shed 1 base, with 13 bases lying between them. The CDR3 loop reads CASYPQGRTDTQYF. CDR3 in DNA: TGTGCCAGCTACCCACAGGGACGCACAGATACGCAGTATTTT.

The chain links TRBV28 to TRBJ1-5; TRBD1 aligns across 9 bases. The CDR3 has 17 residues. CDR1 MDHEN and CDR2 SYDVKM come from the germline V gene. V lost 7 bases, J lost 3 bases, and 13 bases stayed unmatched. The CDR3 loop reads CASKKPGQGSSNQPQHF. The CDR3 DNA is TGTGCCAGCAAGAAACCGGGACAGGGAAGTTCCAATCAGCCCCAGCATTTT.

CDR3 DNA sequence: TGTGCCAGTTTCTCCTCGGGCCTTAACACTGAAGCTTTCTTT. This codes for CASFSSGLNTEAFF. The rearrangement uses TRBV19 and TRBJ1-1; no reliable D call. The CDR3 is 14 amino acids. Germline V gives CDR1 LNHDA, CDR2 SQIVND (reference sequence). V lost 8 bases, J lost 2 bases, and 15 bases lay in between.

DNA for the CDR3: TGTGCCAGCAGCTGGACAGGGGTGGAAGAGACCCAGTACTTC. Protein: CASSWTGVEETQYF. The chain couples TRBV7-3 to TRBJ2-5, with 9 bases identical to TRBD1. Germline CDR1 and CDR2: SGHTA and FQGTGA. Germline trimming cut 4 bases from V and 3 bases from J; bases unmatched to any gene: 3. The CDR3 spans 14 residues.

The chain recombines TRBV30 with TRBJ1-4; 7 bases map to TRBD1. Germline V gene lookup returns CDR1 GTSNPN and CDR2 SVGIG (reference sequence). The CDR3 is 16 amino acids. Unmatched junction bases numbered 11, after V lost 2 bases and J lost 5 bases. This CDR3 is CAWSSLPTGRNEKLFF. CDR3 DNA: TGTGCCTGGAGTTCCCTGCCGACAGGGAGAAATGAAAAACTGTTTTTT.

V usage is TRBV18 and J usage is TRBJ1-5; D uncertain. This CDR3 is built from 14 residues. Germline-derived CDR1 and CDR2 are KGHSH and LQKENI. Trimming left V 6 bases short and J 3 bases short, with 12 bases between. This CDR3 reads CASSPEINNQPQHF. CDR3 nucleotide sequence: TGTGCCAGCTCTCCCGAGATCAACAATCAGCCCCAGCATTTT.

J is TRBJ1-4 and V is TRBV5-1, with D possibly matching TRBD1 (5 bases). V was trimmed by 0 bases and J by 4 bases, leaving 10 bases between them. Germline CDR1 and CDR2: SGHRS and YFSETQ. This CDR3 has 15 amino acids. The chain's CDR3 is CASSLGAGLNEKLFF. In DNA form, the CDR3 reads TGCGCCAGCAGCTTGGGGGCAGGGCTTAATGAAAAACTGTTTTTT.

V gene TRBV10-2 combines with J gene TRBJ1-1; 9 bases align to TRBD1. Germline CDR1 and CDR2: WSHSY and SAAADI. V trimming: 0 bases; J trimming: 5 bases; junction bases outside the gene matches: 4. CDR3 length: 15 residues. The CDR3 region has the DNA TGCGCCAGCAGTGAGTCCGACAGGGGGGGGACTGAAGCTTTCTTT. Translation: CASSESDRGGTEAFF.